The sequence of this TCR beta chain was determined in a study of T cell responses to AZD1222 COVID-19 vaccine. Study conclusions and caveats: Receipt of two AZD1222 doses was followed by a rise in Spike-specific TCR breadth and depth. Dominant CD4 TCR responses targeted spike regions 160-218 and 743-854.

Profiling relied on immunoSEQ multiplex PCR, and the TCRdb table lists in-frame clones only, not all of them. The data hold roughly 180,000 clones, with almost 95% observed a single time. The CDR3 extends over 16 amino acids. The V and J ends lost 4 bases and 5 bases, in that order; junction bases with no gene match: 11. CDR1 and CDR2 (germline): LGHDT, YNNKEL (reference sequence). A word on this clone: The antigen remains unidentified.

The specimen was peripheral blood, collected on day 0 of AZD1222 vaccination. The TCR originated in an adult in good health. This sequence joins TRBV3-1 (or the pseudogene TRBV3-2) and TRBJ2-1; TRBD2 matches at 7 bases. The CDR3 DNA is TGTGCCAGCAGCCGAGGTCTGGCGGGAGTCCACAATGAGCAGTTCTTC. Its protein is CASSRGLAGVHNEQFF.